A selection of T cell receptor beta chains follows, all from one sample in a study of blood T cell repertoires in COVID-19. Sequencing used immunoSEQ multiplex PCR; TCRdb keeps in-frame clones, though not all of them. The sample records about 140,000 clones, over 60% being singletons. Sequencing was done on a sample of peripheral blood. All receptors derive from a man older than 75 with acute or convalescent COVID-19. The CDR3 runs from the conserved cysteine through the conserved F or W. A D gene is named only where the DNA matches it firmly. Clone sizes are given selectively: once, few, many, or a class where the clone is expanded.

V gene: TRBV7-2
D gene: .
J gene: TRBJ1-3
clone size: .
CDR3 DNA: TGTGCCAGCAGCTTAGCCACAGCATGGACTGGAAACACCATATATTTT
CDR3 protein: CASSLATAWTGNTIYF

V gene: TRBV7-6
D gene: .
J gene: TRBJ2-2
clone size: .
CDR3 DNA: TGTGCCAGCAAGGGACTTTTCTCCGGGGAGCTGTTTTTT
CDR3 protein: CASKGLFSGELFF

V gene: TRBV29-1
D gene: TRBD1
J gene: TRBJ2-7
clone size: once
CDR3 DNA: TGCAGCGTAGGACAGGCCTCCTACGAGCAGTACTTC
CDR3 protein: CSVGQASYEQYF

V gene: TRBV6-1
D gene: .
J gene: TRBJ2-7
clone size: once
CDR3 DNA: TGTGCCAGCAGTGAAATCGCGGACTACGAGCAGTACTTC
CDR3 protein: CASSEIADYEQYF

V gene: TRBV15
D gene: TRBD2
J gene: TRBJ2-2
clone size: few
CDR3 DNA: TGTGCCACCAGCGCGCCGGGACTAGCGGATCTCTTGGACACCGGGGAGCTGTTTTTT
CDR3 protein: CATSAPGLADLLDTGELFF

V gene: TRBV7-9
D gene: TRBD1
J gene: TRBJ1-1
clone size: .
CDR3 DNA: TGTGCCAGCAGCGTGGGACAGGGGAGTGGAGCTTTCTTT
CDR3 protein: CASSVGQGSGAFF

V gene: TRBV3-1/TRBV3-2
D gene: .
J gene: TRBJ2-3
clone size: .
CDR3 DNA: TGTGCCAGCAGTCTGGGACTGAGCACAGATACGCAGTATTTT
CDR3 protein: CASSLGLSTDTQYF

V gene: TRBV7-3
D gene: TRBD1
J gene: TRBJ2-1
clone size: .
CDR3 DNA: TGTGCCAGCAGCGGGGGACAGGGAACGTATAATGAGCAGTTCTTC
CDR3 protein: CASSGGQGTYNEQFF

V gene: TRBV24-1
D gene: .
J gene: TRBJ1-1
clone size: once
CDR3 DNA: TGTGCCACCAGTGATCCTCTTAGGGGAAACACTGAAGCTTTCTTT
CDR3 protein: CATSDPLRGNTEAFF

V gene: TRBV9
D gene: .
J gene: TRBJ2-3
clone size: .
CDR3 DNA: TGTGCCAGCAGCCCAACCTCTAGAAATACGCAGTATTTT
CDR3 protein: CASSPTSRNTQYF

V gene: TRBV9
D gene: TRBD2
J gene: TRBJ2-3
clone size: many
CDR3 DNA: TGTGCCAGCAGCGTGGGGGGGATGACAGGCACAGATACGCAGTATTTT
CDR3 protein: CASSVGGMTGTDTQYF

V gene: TRBV25-1
D gene: .
J gene: TRBJ2-2
clone size: .
CDR3 DNA: TGTGCCAGCAGTGAAGAGGACTACACCGGGGAGCTGTTTTTT
CDR3 protein: CASSEEDYTGELFF

V gene: TRBV18
D gene: TRBD1
J gene: TRBJ2-3
clone size: .
CDR3 DNA: TGTGCCAGCTCACAACGGACAGGGAGGACAACAGATACGCAGTATTTT
CDR3 protein: CASSQRTGRTTDTQYF

V gene: TRBV30
D gene: .
J gene: TRBJ1-5
clone size: .
CDR3 DNA: TGTGCCTGGAGTGTTTCTCGGGTTAATCAGCCCCAGCATTTT
CDR3 protein: CAWSVSRVNQPQHF

V gene: TRBV3-1/TRBV3-2
D gene: .
J gene: TRBJ2-7
clone size: .
CDR3 DNA: TGTGCCAGCAGCCTTTACGGCGAGCAGTACTTC
CDR3 protein: CASSLYGEQYF

V gene: TRBV29-1
D gene: TRBD1
J gene: TRBJ1-2
clone size: .
CDR3 DNA: TGCAGCGTTGACAGCCGTGGGACAGGGCCCTATGGCTACACCTTC
CDR3 protein: CSVDSRGTGPYGYTF

V gene: TRBV14
D gene: TRBD1
J gene: TRBJ1-2
clone size: .
CDR3 DNA: TGTGCCAGCAGCCAAGGGCAGGGGGGTTCTGGCTACACCTTC
CDR3 protein: CASSQGQGGSGYTF

V gene: TRBV11-3
D gene: TRBD1
J gene: TRBJ2-7
clone size: .
CDR3 DNA: TGTGCCAGCAGCTTGCACGGACAGGGTTCGAATGAGCAGTACTTC
CDR3 protein: CASSLHGQGSNEQYF

V gene: TRBV7-9
D gene: .
J gene: TRBJ2-7
clone size: .
CDR3 DNA: TGTGCCAGCAGCTTAAGTACACCCTACGAGCAGTACTTC
CDR3 protein: CASSLSTPYEQYF

V gene: TRBV20-1
D gene: TRBD1
J gene: TRBJ1-2
clone size: .
CDR3 DNA: TGCAGTGCCAGTAAGACAGGGGCGGGGAACTATGGCTACACCTTC
CDR3 protein: CSASKTGAGNYGYTF

V gene: TRBV24-1
D gene: TRBD1
J gene: TRBJ2-2
clone size: .
CDR3 DNA: TGTGCCACCAGTGATCCGGGACAGGGGTTCTTTCCCGGGGAGCTGTTTTTT
CDR3 protein: CATSDPGQGFFPGELFF

V gene: TRBV27
D gene: TRBD1
J gene: TRBJ1-6
clone size: few
CDR3 DNA: TGTGCCAGCAGTCCAAAATGGACAGGGTCCAGGTCACCCCTCCACTTT
CDR3 protein: CASSPKWTGSRSPLHF

V gene: TRBV5-1
D gene: .
J gene: TRBJ2-1
clone size: .
CDR3 DNA: TGCGCCAGCAGCCAAGGGGAGGAGGGGTTCTTC
CDR3 protein: CASSQGEEGFF

V gene: TRBV7-2
D gene: .
J gene: TRBJ1-2
clone size: .
CDR3 DNA: TGTGCCAGCAGCTTAGTACAGGCTGCCAACTATGGCTACACCTTC
CDR3 protein: CASSLVQAANYGYTF

V gene: TRBV3-1/TRBV3-2
D gene: .
J gene: TRBJ2-5
clone size: .
CDR3 DNA: TGTGCCAGCAGCCAAAGCAGGGCAGAGACCCAGTACTTC
CDR3 protein: CASSQSRAETQYF

V gene: TRBV28
D gene: .
J gene: TRBJ1-6
clone size: .
CDR3 DNA: TGTGCCAGCAGCCCGACAGTAGAAAGTTCACCCCTCCACTTT
CDR3 protein: CASSPTVESSPLHF

V gene: TRBV18
D gene: TRBD1
J gene: TRBJ2-2
clone size: once
CDR3 DNA: TGTGCCAGCTCAAAAAGACAGGGCGACACCGGGGAGCTGTTTTTT
CDR3 protein: CASSKRQGDTGELFF

V gene: TRBV7-2
D gene: .
J gene: TRBJ1-6
clone size: .
CDR3 DNA: TGTGCCAGCAGATTACTAGGGACGGGAGGTTATTCACCCCTCCACTTT
CDR3 protein: CASRLLGTGGYSPLHF

V gene: TRBV5-5
D gene: .
J gene: TRBJ1-5
clone size: .
CDR3 DNA: TGTGCCAGCAGCTTGGTCGGGGGTAGCAATCAGCCCCAGCATTTT
CDR3 protein: CASSLVGGSNQPQHF

V gene: TRBV6-5
D gene: .
J gene: TRBJ2-7
clone size: once
CDR3 DNA: TGTGCCAGCAGTACCGCGGACAGCGCCTACGAGCAGTACTTC
CDR3 protein: CASSTADSAYEQYF

V gene: TRBV7-2
D gene: .
J gene: TRBJ2-7
clone size: few
CDR3 DNA: TGTGCCAGCAGCCTCCAGGGAGGGGGCTCCTACGAGCAGTACTTC
CDR3 protein: CASSLQGGGSYEQYF

V gene: TRBV5-1
D gene: .
J gene: TRBJ2-1
clone size: .
CDR3 DNA: TGCGCCAGCAGCTTGGCTCAGTTTCCTGAGCAGTTCTTC
CDR3 protein: CASSLAQFPEQFF

V gene: TRBV4-1
D gene: TRBD1
J gene: TRBJ1-2
clone size: .
CDR3 DNA: TGCGCCAGCAGCCAAGGACCTGAGGGACAGAACTATGGCTACACCTTC
CDR3 protein: CASSQGPEGQNYGYTF

V gene: TRBV7-9
D gene: TRBD1
J gene: TRBJ2-7
clone size: .
CDR3 DNA: TGTGCCAGCAGCTTGTCCCGGGACAGGTACGAGCAGTACTTC
CDR3 protein: CASSLSRDRYEQYF

V gene: TRBV5-8
D gene: .
J gene: TRBJ2-3
clone size: few
CDR3 DNA: TGTGCCAGCAGCGTGGGCGGGCGAGTCACAGATACGCAGTATTTT
CDR3 protein: CASSVGGRVTDTQYF

V gene: TRBV28
D gene: .
J gene: TRBJ2-2
clone size: once
CDR3 DNA: TGTGCCAGCAGTCAACAGGCGAACACCGGGGAGCTGTTTTTT
CDR3 protein: CASSQQANTGELFF